The rows below give T cell receptor beta chains drawn from one sample of a study of T cell repertoires in aging, cancer and after chemotherapy. In TCRdb, the multiplex PCR reads were re-called with MiXCR into one record per CDR3 protein. Of some 9,300 distinct CDR3 sequences in the sample, approximately 37% are singletons; the top ten hold roughly 1.5%. The source material was blood. The receptors were gathered from a human donor in good health. CDR3s include the opening cysteine and the closing phenylalanine or tryptophan. The D gene is left open where the match is weak. Rows give clone size only sometimes, using once, few, many, or a class for an expanded clone.

D: NA; size: NA; J: TRBJ2-1; V: TRBV11-2; CDR3: CASSPQALPTEQFF; DNA: TGTGCCAGCAGCCCGCAGGCACTTCCGACCGAGCAGTTCTTC
D: NA; size: NA; J: TRBJ2-1; V: TRBV9; CDR3: CASSGGGGADNEQFF; DNA: TGTGCCAGCAGCGGGGGAGGGGGGGCTGACAATGAGCAGTTCTTC
D: TRBD1; size: NA; J: TRBJ1-2; V: TRBV29-1; CDR3: CSDSDRAINYGYTF; DNA: TGCAGCGACTCCGACAGGGCCATTAACTATGGCTACACCTTC
D: NA; size: NA; J: TRBJ1-4; V: TRBV20-1; CDR3: CSALPEAGGKEKLFF; DNA: TGCAGTGCCCTACCCGAGGCCGGGGGAAAGGAAAAACTGTTTTTT
D: NA; size: NA; J: TRBJ1-3; V: TRBV4-1; CDR3: CASSQAGALLGTIYF; DNA: TGCGCCAGCAGCCAAGCAGGGGCTCTTTTAGGCACCATATATTTT
D: NA; size: NA; J: TRBJ1-1; V: TRBV20-1; CDR3: CSALWGLGTEAFF; DNA: TGCAGTGCTCTTTGGGGGCTCGGCACTGAAGCTTTCTTT
D: NA; size: few; J: TRBJ2-1; V: TRBV10-3; CDR3: CAISERGARDNEQFF; DNA: TGTGCCATCAGTGAGAGGGGGGCGCGGGACAATGAGCAGTTCTTC
D: NA; size: NA; J: TRBJ1-2; V: TRBV5-5; CDR3: CASSLEPISYGYTF; DNA: TGTGCCAGCAGCTTGGAGCCCATTTCTTATGGCTACACCTTC
D: TRBD1; size: few; J: TRBJ1-5; V: TRBV12-3/TRBV12-4; CDR3: CASSLDRGHQPQHF; DNA: TGTGCCAGCAGCCTAGACAGGGGGCATCAGCCCCAGCATTTT
D: NA; size: few; J: TRBJ2-6; V: TRBV6-5; CDR3: CASSAGFSGANVLTF; DNA: TGTGCCAGCAGCGCAGGGTTCTCTGGGGCCAACGTCCTGACTTTC
D: NA; size: NA; J: TRBJ2-1; V: TRBV20-1; CDR3: CSASTWRDEQFF; DNA: TGCAGTGCTAGTACATGGAGGGATGAGCAGTTCTTC
D: NA; size: NA; J: TRBJ1-5; V: TRBV6-1; CDR3: CASSYYPGCGQPQHF; DNA: TGTGCCAGCAGTTACTACCCGGGGTGCGGGCAGCCCCAGCATTTT
D: TRBD1; size: NA; J: TRBJ2-2; V: TRBV19; CDR3: CASRNGQVGWTGELFF; DNA: TGTGCCAGTAGGAACGGACAGGTTGGGTGGACCGGGGAGCTGTTTTTT
D: NA; size: few; J: TRBJ1-3; V: TRBV12-3/TRBV12-4; CDR3: CASRPRGVDTIYF; DNA: TGTGCCAGCAGACCTAGGGGGGTGGACACCATATATTTT
D: TRBD1; size: few; J: TRBJ2-2; V: TRBV4-1; CDR3: CASSPRTGVSTGELFF; DNA: TGCGCCAGCAGCCCGCGGACAGGGGTTAGCACCGGGGAGCTGTTTTTT
D: NA; size: NA; J: TRBJ2-7; V: TRBV6-1; CDR3: CASSYSTTGSYEKYF; DNA: TGTGCCAGCAGTTACTCCACGACAGGATCCTACGAGAAGTACTTC
D: NA; size: NA; J: TRBJ1-3; V: TRBV20-1; CDR3: CSAQDSLSGNTIYF; DNA: TGCAGTGCCCAGGACAGCCTTTCTGGAAACACCATATATTTT
D: NA; size: NA; J: TRBJ1-2; V: TRBV10-3; CDR3: CAISEELHKVYNYGYTF; DNA: TGTGCCATCAGTGAGGAACTCCATAAGGTATATAACTATGGCTACACCTTC
D: TRBD1; size: few; J: TRBJ1-2; V: TRBV6-5; CDR3: CASSPDRGGYTF; DNA: TGTGCCAGCAGCCCAGACAGGGGCGGCTACACCTTC
D: TRBD1; size: few; J: TRBJ1-2; V: TRBV7-9; CDR3: CASSSSGGDHGYTF; DNA: TGTGCCAGCAGCTCCTCAGGGGGCGATCATGGCTACACCTTC
D: TRBD1; size: NA; J: TRBJ1-2; V: TRBV12-3/TRBV12-4; CDR3: CASSFGDRYGYTF; DNA: TGTGCCAGCAGTTTTGGGGACAGGTACGGCTACACCTTC
D: NA; size: NA; J: TRBJ2-2; V: TRBV5-1; CDR3: CASSLGQGPDTGELFF; DNA: TGCGCCAGCAGCTTGGGGCAGGGGCCCGACACCGGGGAGCTGTTTTTT
D: NA; size: NA; J: TRBJ1-1; V: TRBV15; CDR3: CATSRGKDMNTEAFF; DNA: TGTGCCACCAGCAGAGGGAAGGATATGAACACTGAAGCTTTCTTT
D: NA; size: NA; J: TRBJ1-1; V: TRBV12-3/TRBV12-4; CDR3: CASGTETGMNTEAFF; DNA: TGTGCTAGTGGTACCGAGACAGGTATGAACACTGAAGCTTTCTTT
D: NA; size: once; J: TRBJ1-1; V: TRBV27; CDR3: CASSLRGRNTEAFF; DNA: TGTGCCAGCAGTTTGCGGGGGAGGAACACTGAAGCTTTCTTT
D: NA; size: NA; J: TRBJ2-7; V: TRBV30; CDR3: CAWSDRYEQYF; DNA: TGTGCCTGGAGTGATCGGTACGAGCAGTACTTC
D: NA; size: NA; J: TRBJ2-3; V: TRBV10-2; CDR3: CAIGSTDTQYF; DNA: TGTGCCATCGGAAGCACAGATACGCAGTATTTT
D: TRBD2; size: NA; J: TRBJ2-3; V: TRBV24-1; CDR3: CATSLGGGGADTQYF; DNA: TGTGCCACCAGTTTAGGCGGGGGGGGGGCAGATACGCAGTATTTT
D: NA; size: NA; J: TRBJ1-5; V: TRBV12-5; CDR3: CASGLTGQPQHF; DNA: TGTGCTAGTGGTTTGACGGGTCAGCCCCAGCATTTT
D: TRBD1; size: few; J: TRBJ2-7; V: TRBV19; CDR3: CASSMGQFYEQYF; DNA: TGTGCCAGTAGTATGGGACAGTTCTACGAGCAGTACTTC
D: NA; size: NA; J: TRBJ1-2; V: TRBV2; CDR3: CASRLLDGYTF; DNA: TGTGCCAGCAGGCTCCTCGATGGCTACACCTTC
D: NA; size: few; J: TRBJ1-1; V: TRBV5-4; CDR3: CASSWQSGTWEDTEAFF; DNA: TGTGCCAGCAGCTGGCAATCCGGGACCTGGGAGGACACTGAAGCTTTCTTT
D: NA; size: once; J: TRBJ1-1; V: TRBV5-4; CDR3: CASSHRELNTEAFF; DNA: TGTGCCAGCTCCCACAGGGAGTTGAACACTGAAGCTTTCTTT
D: NA; size: NA; J: TRBJ2-7; V: TRBV6-5; CDR3: CASSYARDTLTTYEQYF; DNA: TGTGCCAGCAGTTACGCTCGGGACACACTAACCACCTACGAGCAGTACTTC
D: TRBD2; size: NA; J: TRBJ2-2; V: TRBV19; CDR3: CASSMVAGANTGELFF; DNA: TGTGCCAGTAGTATGGTAGCGGGGGCGAACACCGGGGAGCTGTTTTTT
D: NA; size: NA; J: TRBJ1-1; V: TRBV24-1; CDR3: CATRGQSGTEAFF; DNA: TGTGCCACCAGGGGCCAGTCGGGCACTGAAGCTTTCTTT
D: NA; size: few; J: TRBJ1-2; V: TRBV20-1; CDR3: CSASVRRAGYTF; DNA: TGCAGTGCTAGTGTCAGGCGGGCTGGCTACACCTTC
D: TRBD2; size: few; J: TRBJ2-3; V: TRBV10-3; CDR3: CAISRKTSGGADTQYF; DNA: TGTGCCATCAGCCGGAAGACTAGCGGGGGGGCAGATACGCAGTATTTT
D: NA; size: few; J: TRBJ2-7; V: TRBV27; CDR3: CASSFLPHEQYF; DNA: TGTGCCAGCAGTTTCCTGCCCCACGAGCAGTACTTC
D: NA; size: NA; J: TRBJ1-2; V: TRBV6-1; CDR3: CASLRDSQEDGYTF; DNA: TGTGCCAGCCTTCGGGACTCTCAAGAGGATGGCTACACCTTC
D: NA; size: few; J: TRBJ2-2; V: TRBV7-9; CDR3: CASSLGLRAGGELFF; DNA: TGTGCCAGCAGCTTAGGCTTGAGGGCAGGCGGGGAGCTGTTTTTT
D: NA; size: NA; J: TRBJ1-3; V: TRBV11-2; CDR3: CAISLDVGGNTIYF; DNA: TGTGCCATCAGCTTAGATGTAGGGGGAAACACCATATATTTT
D: NA; size: NA; J: TRBJ2-3; V: TRBV5-6; CDR3: CASSPSRGTDTQYF; DNA: TGTGCCAGCAGCCCCTCCCGAGGCACAGATACGCAGTATTTT
D: NA; size: NA; J: TRBJ1-2; V: TRBV19; CDR3: CASSIVRGQWGYTF; DNA: TGTGCCAGTAGTATCGTCAGGGGCCAATGGGGCTACACCTTC
D: NA; size: few; J: TRBJ1-2; V: TRBV7-3; CDR3: CASSSGGGGAGYGYTF; DNA: TGTGCCAGCAGCTCCGGAGGCGGGGGGGCAGGTTATGGCTACACCTTC
D: NA; size: NA; J: TRBJ2-3; V: TRBV30; CDR3: CAWSGYTQGGQYF; DNA: TGTGCCTGGAGTGGGTACACACAAGGGGGGCAGTATTTT
D: TRBD1; size: few; J: TRBJ1-6; V: TRBV6-1; CDR3: CASSEIVTGGSPLHF; DNA: TGTGCCAGCAGTGAAATCGTGACAGGGGGCTCACCCCTCCACTTT
D: NA; size: NA; J: TRBJ1-2; V: TRBV2; CDR3: CASSESGTDKAF; DNA: TGTGCCAGCAGTGAAAGCGGGACGGACAAGGCCTTC
D: NA; size: NA; J: TRBJ1-2; V: TRBV12-3/TRBV12-4; CDR3: CASSLRGRDGYTF; DNA: TGTGCCAGCAGTTTAAGGGGCAGGGATGGCTACACCTTC